This T cell receptor beta chain was sequenced for a study of technical replicates of blood from several donors. The CDR3 sequence is 14 residues long. Germline values: CDR1 SNHLY, CDR2 FYNNEI. V shed 9 bases, J shed 4 bases, and the junction held 10 bases outside the gene matches. Assay: immunoSEQ multiplex PCR; the TCRdb copy retains only in-frame clones and omits some. The sample has 55,000 to 75,000 clones; approximately 94% are singletons. The sequenced sample consisted of T cells isolated from PBMCs. The receptor's source is a human donor in good health. V is TRBV2 and J is TRBJ2-3; 7 bases agree with TRBD1. This CDR3 reads CARGGRQGSDTQYF. The CDR3 region has the DNA TGTGCCAGAGGAGGCCGACAGGGATCAGATACGCAGTATTTT.